This TCR beta chain appears in the sequencing data of a study of T cells in localized non-small cell lung cancer. Germline V lookup: CDR1 SGHRS, CDR2 YFSETQ. V was trimmed by 4 bases and J by 3 bases, leaving 16 bases between them. The CDR3 length is 15 residues. The data were produced by immunoSEQ multiplex PCR, yet TCRdb's version contains in-frame clones alone and is incomplete. The sample lists tens of thousands of clones, 90% to 95% seen once, with more than 5.5% in the top ten. A note on this clone: The antigen remains undetermined.

Overall study results and limits: Density of T cells in blood, when higher, went with longer overall survival. Uninvolved adjacent lung had the highest recorded T cell clonality, with tumor below it.

This TCR came from a female donor at least 60 years old with stage I lung adenocarcinoma. The chain links TRBV5-1 to TRBJ1-1; possible D gene TRBD1, 6 bases. The sample in question was peripheral blood, obtained before any cancer treatment. CDR3 sequence reads: CASSTLTGGDTEAFF. As DNA, the CDR3 is TGCGCCAGCAGCACGCTGACAGGAGGAGACACTGAAGCTTTCTTT.